A single sample is the source of the 7 T cell receptor beta chains below, sequenced in a study of CD8 T cells in ankylosing spondylitis. TCRdb reprocessed the 5' RACE reads with MiXCR, giving one entry per CDR3 protein. Here the sample spans roughly 250,000 distinct CDR3 sequences, about 11% being singletons. The material sequenced was blood, either unsorted or a sorted T cell fraction (not recorded which). Receptor source: a male donor with ankylosing spondylitis or in good health (not recorded which).

This sequence joins TRBV2 and TRBJ2-1; 7 bases agree with TRBD2. This CDR3 spans 13 amino acids. CDR1 and CDR2 from the germline V gene are SNHLY and FYNNEI. V trimming: 6 bases; J trimming: 2 bases; junction bases outside the gene matches: 1. This CDR3 is CASRGGTYNEQFF. For the CDR3, the DNA is TGTGCCAGCAGGGGAGGGACCTACAATGAGCAGTTCTTC. The whole variable domain, remainder taken from reference TRBV2 and TRBJ2-1, is EPEVTQTPSHQVTQMGQEVILRCVPISNHLYFYWYRQILGQKVEFLVSFYNNEISEKSEIFDDQFSVERPDGSNFTLKIRSTKLEDSAMYFCASRGGTYNEQFFGPGTRLTVL.

This clonotype was found many times. The CDR3 spells CASSFRGGREKLFF. The CDR3 DNA sequence: TGTGCCAGCAGTTTCAGGGGGGGTCGGGAAAAACTGTTTTTT. This chain joins TRBV27 and TRBJ1-4; 7 bases fit TRBD1. CDR1 and CDR2 from the germline V gene are MNHEY and SMNVEV (reference sequence). The CDR3 length is 14 residues. Losses at the gene ends were 3 bases for V and 8 bases for J; bases not matched to a gene: 6.

This clonotype was counted at least ten times. The chain uses TRBV5-1 and TRBJ1-5; 7 positions match TRBD1. Looked up from germline, CDR1 is SGHRS and CDR2 is YFSETQ. This CDR3 is 14 amino acids long. The trim removed 3 bases at V and 5 bases at J, leaving 5 bases unmatched. The CDR3 DNA reads as TGCGCCAGCAGCTCCGGAGGGGGCGATCAGCCCCAGCATTTT. It encodes CASSSGGGDQPQHF.

This clonotype occurred many times. The rearrangement uses TRBV5-1 and TRBJ2-7; D not resolved. CDR1 and CDR2 (germline): SGHRS, YFSETQ. This CDR3 spans 12 amino acids. With 7 bases removed from V and 0 bases from J, the gap between germline ends came to 8 bases. CDR3 nucleotide sequence: TGCGCCAGCGGTTCTACCTCCTACGAGCAGTACTTC. It codes for CASGSTSYEQYF.

This clonotype was detected many times. In DNA form, the CDR3 reads TGTGCCAGCAGCTTGACAGAGGGCACTGAAGCTTTCTTT. This encodes CASSLTEGTEAFF. V gene TRBV7-2 combines with J gene TRBJ1-1, with D maybe TRBD1 (5 bases). Between the trimmed V and J ends, which lost 3 bases and 4 bases, there was a span of 9 bases. The CDR3 loop spans 13 amino acids. Germline assignment: CDR1 SGHTA and CDR2 FQGNSA.

This clonotype was detected a few times. The chain links TRBV4-2 to TRBJ2-7; either TRBD1 or TRBD2 may supply D (5 bases each). V was cut by 8 bases and J by 9 bases, with 20 bases left in between. The CDR3 has 13 residues. The germline V gene encodes CDR1 LGHNA and CDR2 YNFKEQ. CDR3 loop: CASGPGPPGGQYF. The CDR3 coding sequence is TGTGCCAGCGGCCCCGGGCCTCCTGGGGGGCAGTACTTC.

The rearrangement joins TRBV10-2 to TRBJ1-2; maybe TRBD1 (5 bases). Germline V gene sequence: CDR1 WSHSY, CDR2 SAAADI. This CDR3 region has 16 residues. Trimming shortened V by 0 bases and J by 6 bases, and 17 bases separated the two germline ends. The CDR3 loop reads CASSESSRGLTDGYTF. In DNA form, the CDR3 reads TGCGCCAGCAGTGAGTCCAGCCGGGGGTTGACGGATGGCTACACCTTC.